This T cell receptor beta chain was recovered during a study of blood T cell repertoires in COVID-19. Across the study: Acute and convalescent COVID-19 samples came from the United States, Italy and Spain. Nucleic acid was either cDNA or gDNA, and it came from T cells, B-cell-depleted T cells, or PBMCs.

In the original analysis: Amplification of reference gene primers provided the estimated nucleated cell counts. The data were produced by immunoSEQ multiplex PCR, yet TCRdb's version contains in-frame clones alone and is incomplete. D and trimming were read from the DNA, whereas the V and J calls and clone size are those reported in that table. The data show tens of thousands of clones, 80% to 90% seen once. The CDR3 extends over 20 amino acids. Deletions cut 4 bases from V and 7 bases from J, with 32 bases between. Germline lookup yields CDR1 SGHVS and CDR2 FQNEAQ. The TCR was taken from a man in his sixties with active COVID-19. The chain is built from TRBV7-8 and TRBJ2-1; D is possibly TRBD1 (6 bases). Sequenced material: peripheral blood. CDR3 DNA sequence: TGTGCCAGCAGCTCACCCAGGACAGTCTTCTTGTCTCGGCGCTTTAATGAGCAGTTCTTC. It yields the protein CASSSPRTVFLSRRFNEQFF.